The 17 T cell receptor beta chains below come from one sample, sequenced in a study of T cells in localized non-small cell lung cancer (dated by TCRdb to 2018 to 2021). The method behind the library was the immunoSEQ multiplex PCR assay. TCRdb stores this immuneACCESS table with in-frame sequences only. Part of the clones is absent; in the studies checked, under half of the shortfall reflects unresolved V genes, and no reason is known for the rest. This sample comprises about 3,400 clones, roughly 29% of them detected only once. The top ten clonotypes cover roughly 15% of the sample. This sample comprised lung tumor tissue, obtained before any cancer treatment. Receptors were obtained from a female donor over 55 with stage I lung adenocarcinoma.

This chain links TRBV6-8 with TRBJ1-1, with TRBD1 identical over 7 bases. This CDR3 contains 15 residues. V gave up 0 bases and J gave up 0 bases; unmatched junction bases: 1. The germline gives CDR1 MNHGY, CDR2 SAAAGT. In DNA form, the CDR3 reads TGTGCCAGCAGTTACTCTGGGACAGTGAACACTGAAGCTTTCTTT. Encoded protein: CASSYSGTVNTEAFF.

This chain links TRBV11-3 with TRBJ1-1; D gene uncertain. Trimming shortened V by 3 bases and J by 10 bases, and 18 bases separated the two germline ends. Germline-derived CDR1 and CDR2 are SGHNT and YENEEA. The CDR3 is made up of 14 amino acids. CDR3 residues: CASSLAGGPRRAFF. The CDR3 DNA reads as TGTGCCAGCAGCTTGGCAGGAGGGCCCCGGAGAGCTTTCTTT.

The chain uses TRBV19 and TRBJ1-5; no definite D call. The CDR3 length is 14 residues. Germline V gene lookup returns CDR1 LNHDA and CDR2 SQIVND (reference sequence). V shed 2 bases and J shed 5 bases, with 10 bases lying between them. The CDR3 reads CASSIRTGDQPQHF. In DNA form, the CDR3 reads TGTGCCAGTAGTATACGGACGGGCGATCAGCCCCAGCATTTT.

This clone was found a few times. V and J are TRBV6-8 and TRBJ1-2; the D is unclear. The germline V and J ends were trimmed by 5 bases and 2 bases, with 15 bases remaining between them. The CDR3 consists of 15 residues. The V gene's germline CDR1 is MNHGY and CDR2 SAAAGT. CDR3 DNA: TGTGCCAGCAGTATTAGACCGAGCCCCAACTATGGCTACACCTTC. Protein product: CASSIRPSPNYGYTF.

The J gene is TRBJ1-3, the V gene TRBV9; maybe TRBD1 (6 bases). CDR1 and CDR2 from the germline V gene are SGDLS and YYNGEE. Trimming took off 7 bases at V and 0 bases at J, with 11 bases between the two ends. CDR3 length equals 14 residues. The DNA of the CDR3 is TGTGCCAGCCGTCAACAGGGCTCTGGAAACACCATATATTTT. Its protein product is CASRQQGSGNTIYF.

The V and J genes are TRBV6-8 and TRBJ2-7, with TRBD1 as a possible D gene (6 bases). The length of the CDR3 is 16 residues. The germline V gene encodes CDR1 MNHGY and CDR2 SAAAGT. V lost 1 base and J lost 3, with 16 bases in between. CDR3 nucleotides: TGTGCCAGCAGTTACTTATCATCGGGACAAATCTACGAGCAGTACTTC. Its protein product is CASSYLSSGQIYEQYF.

This chain uses TRBV9 with TRBJ1-1; D is unresolved. This CDR3 contains 17 residues. Trimming took 7 bases from V and 4 from J, leaving 26 bases between them. Germline CDR1 reads SGDLS; CDR2 reads YYNGEE. The CDR3 sequence is CASRTPGEGKSCTEAFF. CDR3 DNA: TGTGCCAGCCGTACTCCCGGGGAAGGGAAGTCGTGCACTGAAGCTTTCTTT.

This clone turned up a few times. This rearrangement joins TRBV11-3 to TRBJ2-7; D is unclear. Per germline, CDR1 SGHNT and CDR2 YENEEA. This CDR3 is built from 15 residues. V was clipped by 3 bases and J by 2 bases, with 14 bases between them. As DNA, the CDR3 is TGTGCCAGCAGCTTGTGGCTCATGGACGCCTACGAGCAGTACTTC. Translated, it gives CASSLWLMDAYEQYF. Full variable domain (rest looked up from reference TRBV11-3 and TRBJ2-7): EAGVVQSPRYKIIEKKQPVAFWCNPISGHNTLYWYLQNLGQGPELLIRYENEEAVDDSQLPKDRFSAERLKGVDSTLKIQPAELGDSAVYLCASSLWLMDAYEQYFGPGTRLTVT.

The chain recombines TRBV29-1 with TRBJ1-2; 7 nucleotides match TRBD1. Per germline, CDR1 SQVTM and CDR2 ANQGSEA. The V gene end was trimmed by 8 bases and the J gene end by 6 bases; junction bases not matched to a gene: 9. This CDR3 has 12 amino acids. The CDR3 DNA reads as TGCAGCCACCTCAGGGGGATGGATGGCTACACCTTC. Protein product: CSHLRGMDGYTF.

The CDR3, as DNA: TGCGCCAGCAGCTTGGATCCAAACGGCAATCAGCCCCAGCATTTT. It specifies CASSLDPNGNQPQHF. V gene TRBV5-1 combines with J gene TRBJ1-5; no definite D call. CDR1 is SGHRS and CDR2 is YFSETQ in the germline V gene. The V gene lost 0 bases and the J gene lost 2 bases, with 9 bases spanning the gap. The CDR3 sequence is 15 residues long.

This clone occurred a few times. V is TRBV9 and J is TRBJ1-2; D uncertain. Trimming stripped 0 bases from V and 4 bases from J, with 10 bases between. The CDR3 is 14 amino acids. CDR1 SGDLS and CDR2 YYNGEE come from the germline V gene. DNA for the CDR3: TGTGCCAGCAGCGTAGACCCAGAGGGCTATGGCTACACCTTC. Its protein is CASSVDPEGYGYTF.

This clone was recorded a few times. The chain uses TRBV6-8 and TRBJ1-2; 8 bases fit TRBD1. The trim removed 8 bases at V and 2 bases at J, leaving 7 bases unmatched. The CDR3 runs to 14 residues. The germline gives CDR1 MNHGY, CDR2 SAAAGT. The CDR3 DNA reads as TGTGCCAGCGGAAGAGGACAGGGAAACTATGGCTACACCTTC. It is translated as CASGRGQGNYGYTF.

The chain carries TRBV29-1 and TRBJ1-2; D is unclear. Trimming pared 5 bases from V and 2 bases from J, leaving 12 bases between. The CDR3 spans 13 residues. Germline assignment: CDR1 SQVTM and CDR2 ANQGSEA. CDR3 residues: CSVSQQQNYGYTF. The CDR3 coding sequence is TGCAGCGTTTCTCAGCAACAAAACTATGGCTACACCTTC.

By frequency in the sample, this clone is medium-sized. The chain uses TRBV11-3 and TRBJ2-1; 7 bases match TRBD2. With 5 bases clipped from V and 7 bases from J, the junction kept 11 bases outside the gene matches. Per the germline V gene, CDR1 is SGHNT and CDR2 is YENEEA. CDR3 size: 15 residues. As DNA, the CDR3 is TGTGCCAGCAGCCCGGGGGGAGCCCTATCTAATGAGCAGTTCTTC. Translated, it gives CASSPGGALSNEQFF.

The chain has TRBV18 and TRBJ2-4; tentative D call: TRBD1 (5 bases). Germline-derived CDR1 and CDR2 are KGHSH and LQKENI. V lost 0 bases, J lost 1 base, and 7 bases lay in between. CDR3 size: 15 residues. CDR3 DNA sequence: TGTGCCAGCTCACCACCTTCAGGGGCCAAAAACATTCAGTACTTC. This encodes CASSPPSGAKNIQYF.

By proportion, this clone is medium-sized. The CDR3 loop reads CASSPTGRVAGDEQFF. The CDR3 DNA reads as TGTGCCAGCAGCCCAACCGGCCGGGTAGCGGGGGATGAGCAGTTCTTC. The chain couples TRBV11-3 to TRBJ2-1; 9 nucleotides line up with TRBD2. J lost 8 bases, V lost 5 bases, and 13 bases had no gene match. The CDR3 totals 16 residues. Germline V gives CDR1 SGHNT, CDR2 YENEEA.

V is TRBV11-3 and J is TRBJ2-3, with 8 nucleotides matching TRBD2. Trimming removed 2 bases from V and 3 bases from J; junction bases left unmatched: 7. The germline V gene has CDR1 SGHNT and CDR2 YENEEA. The CDR3 has 16 residues. The CDR3 sequence: CASSLRQAGDTDTQYF. CDR3 in DNA: TGTGCCAGCAGCTTAAGGCAAGCGGGGGATACAGATACGCAGTATTTT.